Following are 11 T cell receptor beta chains from one sample sequenced in a study of T cells of healthy individuals. One entry per CDR3 protein, called by TCRdb with MiXCR from the 5' RACE reads. The sample has some 82,000 distinct CDR3 sequences; approximately 5.4% are singletons. Receptors were obtained from a female donor in good health.

The chain carries TRBV20-1 and TRBJ1-2, with TRBD1 identical over 8 bases. The CDR3 has 12 amino acids. V trimming: 4 bases; J trimming: 4 bases; junction bases outside the gene matches: 2. Germline CDR1 is DFQATT and CDR2 is SNEGSKA (reference sequence). As DNA, the CDR3 is TGCAGTGCTATAACAGGGGGCTATGGCTACACCTTC. This translates into CSAITGGYGYTF.

The V gene is TRBV2, the J gene TRBJ2-1; D gene uncertain. Germline-derived CDR1 and CDR2 are SNHLY and FYNNEI. V was clipped by 1 base and J by 7 bases, with 14 bases between them. The CDR3 is made up of 15 amino acids. The CDR3 DNA reads as TGTGCCAGCAGTGAAGGTTTTGGATTTGCTAATGAGCAGTTCTTC. Protein sequence: CASSEGFGFANEQFF.

This clonotype showed up many times. The chain recombines TRBV5-8 with TRBJ1-1; D gene uncertain. The CDR3 is made up of 14 amino acids. Between the trimmed V and J ends, which lost 2 bases and 0 bases, there was a span of 8 bases. The germline V gene encodes CDR1 SGHTS and CDR2 YDEGEE. The CDR3 coding sequence is TGTGCCAGCAGCTTTTTTGGTGTGAACACTGAAGCTTTCTTT. Translation: CASSFFGVNTEAFF.

There are many counts of this clonotype. This chain connects TRBV3-1 to TRBJ1-2; D is unclear. Germline V gene data show CDR1 as LGHDT and CDR2 as YNNKEL (reference sequence). This CDR3 has 15 residues. With 2 bases removed from V and 4 bases from J, the gap between germline ends came to 14 bases. CDR3 amino acids: CASSQRTAASYGYTF. The CDR3, as DNA: TGTGCCAGCAGCCAACGGACTGCCGCTTCCTATGGCTACACCTTC.

Ten or more counts support this clonotype. The chain carries TRBV20-1 and TRBJ2-7; D might be TRBD1 or TRBD2, each matching 5 bases. Per the germline V gene, CDR1 is DFQATT and CDR2 is SNEGSKA (reference sequence). With 5 bases removed from V and 2 bases from J, the gap between germline ends came to 13 bases. CDR3 length: 13 residues. The CDR3 is CSARDLGAYEQYF. The CDR3 DNA reads TGCAGTGCTCGGGACCTGGGGGCCTACGAGCAGTACTTC.

This clonotype has ten or more counts. This chain links TRBV4-1 with TRBJ2-7; tentatively, D is TRBD1 or TRBD2 (5 bases each). Per the germline V gene, CDR1 is MGHRA and CDR2 is YSYEKL. Trimming removed 4 bases from V and 6 bases from J, with 10 bases in between. The CDR3 spans 12 residues. CDR3 sequence (DNA): TGCGCCAGCAGCCCTCAGGGACGCGAGCAGTACTTC. Amino acids: CASSPQGREQYF.

This clonotype has more than one count but fewer than ten. This chain links TRBV7-9 with TRBJ1-4; D not certain. The CDR3 has 13 amino acids. The V gene's germline CDR1 is SEHNR and CDR2 FQNEAQ (reference sequence). Trimming removed 5 bases at V and 4 bases at J, with 8 bases between. The CDR3 DNA reads TGTGCCAGCAGCCGCACTCTTAATGAAAAACTGTTTTTT. Residues: CASSRTLNEKLFF.

The table lists this clonotype with many counts. The rearrangement links TRBV14 to TRBJ2-3; 12 bases are a match to TRBD2. This CDR3 comprises 16 residues. Trimming at V came to 2 bases and at J to 4 bases, leaving 4 bases not matched to a gene. The germline gives CDR1 SGHDN, CDR2 FVKESK. CDR3 DNA: TGTGCCAGCAGCCAAAGTCTAGCGGGAGGGCCAGATACGCAGTATTTT. This codes for CASSQSLAGGPDTQYF. The whole variable domain, remainder taken from reference TRBV14 and TRBJ2-3, is EAGVTQFPSHSVIEKGQTVTLRCDPISGHDNLYWYRRVMGKEIKFLLHFVKESKQDESGMPNNRFLAERTGGTYSTLKVQPAELEDSGVYFCASSQSLAGGPDTQYFGPGTRLTVL.

The genes are TRBV7-2 and TRBJ2-1, with D possibly TRBD1 on 5 matching bases. CDR3 size: 14 residues. V lost 1 base and J lost 6, with 10 bases in between. Germline lookup yields CDR1 SGHTA and CDR2 FQGNSA. CDR3 bases: TGTGCCAGCAGCTTAGATTCAGGGTTCAATGAGCAGTTCTTC. Translated, it gives CASSLDSGFNEQFF.

This clonotype was seen ten or more times. One junction end disagrees with the germline gene, perhaps due to a read error. The rearrangement uses TRBV7-7 and TRBJ2-1; tentatively, D is TRBD1 (6 bases). This CDR3 spans 15 amino acids. Germline V CDR1 and CDR2: SSHAT, FNYEAQ (reference sequence). The CDR3 coding sequence is TGTGCTAGCAGTTCTGACAGGAGCTCCTACAATGAGCAGTTCTTC. Its protein is CASSSDRSSYNEQFF.

The chain links TRBV28 to TRBJ1-2, with TRBD1 as a possible D gene (5 bases). Germline-derived CDR1 and CDR2 are MDHEN and SYDVKM. The V end lost 5 bases, the J end lost 2 bases, and 9 bases lay between the germline ends. The CDR3 has 13 amino acids. The CDR3 DNA sequence: TGTGCCAGCAGTCGTGCAGGGAACTATGGCTACACCTTC. Translation gives CASSRAGNYGYTF.